A selection of T cell receptor beta chains follows, all from one sample in a study of cytomegalovirus exposure and HLA in healthy donors. Using immunoSEQ multiplex PCR, the repertoire was profiled, and TCRdb retains in-frame clones only, with some absent. This sample has around 250,000 clones; nearly 90% occur once, and the top ten carry around 0.34%. The sequencing sample was made of PBMCs. Receptor source: a woman between 18 and 29 years old in good health and CMV-seronegative. Each CDR3 is given with its conserved first and last residue. A D gene is named only where the DNA matches it firmly. Rows may omit the clone size; those that give it use once, few, many or a size class.

TRBV28	TRBJ2-7	.	TRBD1	TGTGCCAGCAGTTCAACCAACCGGGACAGCTCCTACGAGCAGTACTTC	CASSSTNRDSSYEQYF
TRBV4-3	TRBJ1-1	.	.	TGCGCCAGCAGCCAAGTAGGGGGAAGTGAAGCTTTCTTT	CASSQVGGSEAFF
TRBV7-9	TRBJ1-5	once	.	TGTGCCAGCAGCAGTGACACAGGAGCCATCAATCAGCCCCAGCATTTT	CASSSDTGAINQPQHF
TRBV9	TRBJ2-1	once	.	TGTGCCAGCAGCGGTTCAGGGTCTTCCTACAATGAGCAGTTCTTC	CASSGSGSSYNEQFF
TRBV6-5	TRBJ1-5	.	.	TGTGCCAGCAGCCGGACAGCGTCCCACAATCAGCCCCAGCATTTT	CASSRTASHNQPQHF
TRBV13	TRBJ2-7	.	TRBD2	TGTGCCAGCAGCATGGGACTAGTCTACGAGCAGTACTTC	CASSMGLVYEQYF
TRBV2	TRBJ2-5	.	.	TGTGCCAGCAGTGAGCCGCGACAAGAGACCCAGTACTTC	CASSEPRQETQYF
TRBV7-6	TRBJ1-1	.	.	TGTGCCAGCAGCTTGAATAGACAGCCTTACACTGAAGCTTTCTTT	CASSLNRQPYTEAFF
TRBV5-1	TRBJ1-4	.	.	TGCGCCAGCAGCCTCGGGGCAACTAATGAAAAACTGTTTTTT	CASSLGATNEKLFF
TRBV18	TRBJ1-1	.	.	TGTGCCAGCTCACCCGAGGCTGAAGCTTTCTTT	CASSPEAEAFF
TRBV19	TRBJ1-1	once	.	TGTGCCAGTACCCATACCCCGGGCACTGAAGCTTTCTTT	CASTHTPGTEAFF
TRBV27	TRBJ2-2	.	.	TGTGCCAGCAGAAACATGTTTCCCGGGGAGCTGTTTTTT	CASRNMFPGELFF
TRBV6-1	TRBJ1-2	once	TRBD1	TGTGCCAGCAGTGAACCTGGACAGGGGTATGGCTACACCTTC	CASSEPGQGYGYTF
TRBV7-9	TRBJ2-5	.	.	TGTGCCAGCAGCTTAGTTGGCACCCAAGAGACCCAGTACTTC	CASSLVGTQETQYF
TRBV18	TRBJ1-1	.	.	TGTGCCAGCCTCGCAGATATGAACACTGAAGCTTTCTTT	CASLADMNTEAFF
TRBV7-9	TRBJ2-2	.	TRBD2	TGTGCCAGTCCGTTACGCACCAAGCGGGGGGGCCGCGGCGGGGAGCTGTTTTTT	CASPLRTKRGGRGGELFF
TRBV6-5	TRBJ1-2	once	.	TGTGCCAGCAGTTCCACCAGTTATGGCTACACCTTC	CASSSTSYGYTF
TRBV5-6	TRBJ2-3	.	.	TGTGCCAGCAGCATAACTAGCAACACAGATACGCAGTATTTT	CASSITSNTDTQYF
TRBV29-1	TRBJ1-1	.	.	TGCAGCGCCCGGGGGTCGAACACTGAAGCTTTCTTT	CSARGSNTEAFF
TRBV5-4	TRBJ1-1	.	.	TGTGCCAGCACCAAATCGGAGGTCCCTGAAGCTTTCTTT	CASTKSEVPEAFF
TRBV6-5	TRBJ1-2	.	.	TGTGCCAGCAGTTACTCCGGACGGGGGGCGGGTGGCTACACCTTC	CASSYSGRGAGGYTF
TRBV4-1	TRBJ1-1	.	.	TGCGCCAGCAGCCAAGATCGAAGCAGGTCGAACACTGAAGCTTTCTTT	CASSQDRSRSNTEAFF
TRBV6-1	TRBJ2-2	.	TRBD2	TGTGCCAGCAGTGGCGGGGGGGGGAACACCGGGGAGCTGTTTTTT	CASSGGGGNTGELFF
TRBV4-1	TRBJ2-1	.	.	TGCGCCAGCAGCCAGGATAAGGGAGAATCGACCTACAATGAGCAGTTCTTC	CASSQDKGESTYNEQFF
TRBV11-2	TRBJ1-4	.	.	TGTGCCAGCAGCTTAGCCGGGTCTTGGGAAAAACTGTTTTTT	CASSLAGSWEKLFF
TRBV10-3	TRBJ1-2	.	.	TGTGCCATCAGTGAGATGGAGAACTATGGCTACACCTTC	CAISEMENYGYTF
TRBV5-1	TRBJ2-7	.	TRBD1	TGCGCCAGCAGCGTGGGGACAGGGGGCCGCGACGAGCAGTACTTC	CASSVGTGGRDEQYF
TRBV2	TRBJ2-2	.	.	TGTGCCAGCAGTGAGGCGGGGTCGGCCGGGGAGCTGTTTTTT	CASSEAGSAGELFF
TRBV27	TRBJ2-5	.	.	TGTGCCAGCAGTTTATACTCAGGGATCGCGGAGACCCAGTACTTC	CASSLYSGIAETQYF
TRBV29-1	TRBJ1-1	.	.	TGCAGCGTTGAATTGTCCGTGAACACTGAAGCTTTCTTT	CSVELSVNTEAFF
TRBV7-2	TRBJ2-7	.	TRBD1	TGTGCCAGCAGCTTTGGGGGACAGGGGGGCCCTAGAGGAGTCTACGAGCAGTACTTC	CASSFGGQGGPRGVYEQYF
TRBV9	TRBJ1-4	.	.	TGTGCCAGCAGCGTAGCTCTGGACAGAGGGGAAAAACTGTTTTTT	CASSVALDRGEKLFF
TRBV4-1	TRBJ2-3	.	.	TGCGCCAGCAGCCAAGTAGGACACAGCACAGATACGCAGTATTTT	CASSQVGHSTDTQYF
TRBV7-9	TRBJ1-2	.	TRBD1	TGTGCCAGCAGCTCAGAGACAGGGCCCTATGGCTACACCTTC	CASSSETGPYGYTF
TRBV5-4	TRBJ2-7	.	TRBD2	TGTGCCAGCAGCTTGTGGCTAGCGGGGGGATCCGCCTACGAGCAGTACTTC	CASSLWLAGGSAYEQYF